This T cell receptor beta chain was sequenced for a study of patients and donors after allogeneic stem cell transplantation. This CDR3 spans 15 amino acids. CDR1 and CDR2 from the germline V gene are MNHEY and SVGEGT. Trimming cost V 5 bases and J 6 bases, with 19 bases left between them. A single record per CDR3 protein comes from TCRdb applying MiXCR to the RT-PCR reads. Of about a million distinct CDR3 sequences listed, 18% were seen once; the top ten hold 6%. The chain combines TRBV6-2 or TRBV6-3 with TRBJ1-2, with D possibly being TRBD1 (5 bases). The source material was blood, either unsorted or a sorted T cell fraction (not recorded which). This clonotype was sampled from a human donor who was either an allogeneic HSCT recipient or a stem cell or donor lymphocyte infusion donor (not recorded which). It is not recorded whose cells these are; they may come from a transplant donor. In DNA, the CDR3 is TGTGCCAGCAGTCACGTTCGGGGCTCAGGCGATGGCTACACCTTC. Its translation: CASSHVRGSGDGYTF.